The clone carrying this T cell receptor beta chain was observed many times. Antigen specificity is unknown. This specimen comes from a study of T cells in Graves' hyperthyroidism and ophthalmopathy. Study at large: Upon initial diagnosis and before any treatment, peripheral blood was collected.

Ophthalmopathy cases scored 3 or more on the Clinical Activity Score and 4 or more on NOSPECS grade, with duration below 3 months. Fresh 10 ml peripheral blood yielded PBMCs. Study findings and constraints: Most clonotypes that expanded in the thyroid above 0.001 also showed up in blood.

There were TCR beta CDR3 regions amplified from RNA transcripts. The TCR CDR3 first-round RT-PCR relied on the HTBI primer set. TCRdb re-called the multiplex PCR reads through MiXCR, storing one row per CDR3 protein. Altogether more than 350,000 distinct CDR3 sequences are present, roughly 15% being singletons, with the ten largest covering about 21%. Sequencing was done on a sample of blood. This clonotype was obtained from a woman in her fifties or sixties with Graves' ophthalmopathy.

CDR3 amino acids: CASTRLAGSYEQYF. The CDR3 nucleotides are TGTGCCAGCACAAGACTAGCGGGCTCCTACGAGCAGTACTTC. The rearrangement joins TRBV2 to TRBJ2-7, with 10 bases identical to TRBD2. The CDR3 covers 14 residues. V was pared by 7 bases and J by 0 bases, with 3 bases of the junction left unmatched. Germline lookup yields CDR1 SNHLY and CDR2 FYNNEI.